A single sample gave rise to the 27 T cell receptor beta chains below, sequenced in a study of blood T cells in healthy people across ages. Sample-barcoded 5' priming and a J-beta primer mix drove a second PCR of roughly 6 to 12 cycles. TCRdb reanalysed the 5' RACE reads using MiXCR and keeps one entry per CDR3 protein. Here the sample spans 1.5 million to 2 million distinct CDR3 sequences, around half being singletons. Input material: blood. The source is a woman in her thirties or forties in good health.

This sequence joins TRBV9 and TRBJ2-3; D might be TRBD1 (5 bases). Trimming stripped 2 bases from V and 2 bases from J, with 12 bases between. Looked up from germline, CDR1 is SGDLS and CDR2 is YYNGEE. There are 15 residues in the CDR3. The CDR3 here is CASSVGGRATDTQYF. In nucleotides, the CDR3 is TGTGCCAGCAGCGTCGGTGGCAGGGCCACAGATACGCAGTATTTT.

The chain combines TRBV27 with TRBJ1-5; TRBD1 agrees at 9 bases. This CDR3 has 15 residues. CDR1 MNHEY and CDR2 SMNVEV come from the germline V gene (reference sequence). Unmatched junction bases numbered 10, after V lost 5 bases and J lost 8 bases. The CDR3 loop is CASSPLGDREEPQHF. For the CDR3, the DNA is TGTGCCAGCAGTCCACTAGGGGACAGGGAGGAGCCCCAGCATTTT.

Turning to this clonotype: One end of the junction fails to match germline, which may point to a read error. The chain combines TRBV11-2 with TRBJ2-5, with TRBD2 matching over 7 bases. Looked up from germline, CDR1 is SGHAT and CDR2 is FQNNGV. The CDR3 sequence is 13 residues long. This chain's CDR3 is CASSLDRGETHYF. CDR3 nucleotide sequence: TGTGCCAGCAGCTTAGATCGGGGGGAGACCCATTACTTC.

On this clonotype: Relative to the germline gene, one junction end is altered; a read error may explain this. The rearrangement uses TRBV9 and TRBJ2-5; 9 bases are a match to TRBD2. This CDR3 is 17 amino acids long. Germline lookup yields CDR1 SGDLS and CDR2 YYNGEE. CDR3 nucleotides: TGTGCCAGCGGCGTAGGATCCCCTAGCGGGGACCAAGAGACCCAGTACTTC. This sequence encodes CASGVGSPSGDQETQYF.

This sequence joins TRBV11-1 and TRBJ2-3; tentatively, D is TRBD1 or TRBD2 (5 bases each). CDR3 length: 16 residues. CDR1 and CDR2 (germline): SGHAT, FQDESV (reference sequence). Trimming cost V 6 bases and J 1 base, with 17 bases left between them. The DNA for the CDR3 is TGTGCCAGCAGTGGATCTCTGGGGGTCCGCACAGATACGCAGTATTTT. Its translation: CASSGSLGVRTDTQYF.

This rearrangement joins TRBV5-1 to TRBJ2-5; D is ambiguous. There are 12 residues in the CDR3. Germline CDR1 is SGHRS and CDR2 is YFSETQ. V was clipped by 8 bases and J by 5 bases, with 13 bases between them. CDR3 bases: TGCGCCAGTCTGGGTCTAGGGGAGACCCAGTACTTC. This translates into CASLGLGETQYF.

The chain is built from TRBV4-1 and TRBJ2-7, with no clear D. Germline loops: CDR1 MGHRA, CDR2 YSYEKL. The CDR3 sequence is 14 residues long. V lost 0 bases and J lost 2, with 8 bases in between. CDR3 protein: CASSQEPVTYEQYF. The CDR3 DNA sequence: TGCGCCAGCAGCCAAGAACCTGTTACCTACGAGCAGTACTTC.

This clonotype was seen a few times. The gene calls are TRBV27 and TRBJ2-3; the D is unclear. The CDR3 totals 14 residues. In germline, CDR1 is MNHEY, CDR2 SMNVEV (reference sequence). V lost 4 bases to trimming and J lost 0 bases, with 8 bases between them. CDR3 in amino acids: CASSSPHSTDTQYF. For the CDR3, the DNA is TGTGCCAGCAGTTCCCCGCATAGCACAGATACGCAGTATTTT.

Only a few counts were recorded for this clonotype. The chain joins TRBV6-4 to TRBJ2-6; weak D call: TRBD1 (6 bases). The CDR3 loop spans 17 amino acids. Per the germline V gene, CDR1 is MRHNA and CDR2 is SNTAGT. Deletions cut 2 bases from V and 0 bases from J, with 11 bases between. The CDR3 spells CASSDTGSVSGANVLTF. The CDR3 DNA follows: TGTGCCAGCAGTGACACAGGGTCCGTCTCTGGGGCCAACGTCCTGACTTTC.

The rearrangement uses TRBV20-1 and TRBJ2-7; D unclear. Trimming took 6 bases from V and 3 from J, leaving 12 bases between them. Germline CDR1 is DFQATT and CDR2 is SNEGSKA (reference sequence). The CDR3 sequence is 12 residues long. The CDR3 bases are TGCAGTGCCCAGAGAGGTGGCTACGAGCAGTACTTC. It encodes CSAQRGGYEQYF.

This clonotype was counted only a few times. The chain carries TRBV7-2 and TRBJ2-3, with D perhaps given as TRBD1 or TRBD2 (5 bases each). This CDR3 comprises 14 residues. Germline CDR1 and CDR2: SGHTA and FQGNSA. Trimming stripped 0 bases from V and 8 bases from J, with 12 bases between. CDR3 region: CASSLAISGLTQYF. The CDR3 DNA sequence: TGTGCCAGCAGCTTAGCGATCTCGGGGCTTACGCAGTATTTT.

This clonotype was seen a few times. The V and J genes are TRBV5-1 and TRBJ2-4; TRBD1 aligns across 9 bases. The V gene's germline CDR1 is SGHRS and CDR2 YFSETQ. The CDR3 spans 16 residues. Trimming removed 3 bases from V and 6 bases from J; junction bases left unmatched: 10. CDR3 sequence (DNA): TGCGCCAGCAGCTCCCCACGGGACAGGGCAGGAAACATTCAGTACTTC. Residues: CASSSPRDRAGNIQYF.

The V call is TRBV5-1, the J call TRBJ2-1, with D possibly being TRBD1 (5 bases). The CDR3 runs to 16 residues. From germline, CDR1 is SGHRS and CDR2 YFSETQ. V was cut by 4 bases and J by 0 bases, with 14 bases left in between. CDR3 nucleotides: TGCGCCAGCAGCAGGGGTGTCCAAAGCTCCTACAATGAGCAGTTCTTC. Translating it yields CASSRGVQSSYNEQFF.

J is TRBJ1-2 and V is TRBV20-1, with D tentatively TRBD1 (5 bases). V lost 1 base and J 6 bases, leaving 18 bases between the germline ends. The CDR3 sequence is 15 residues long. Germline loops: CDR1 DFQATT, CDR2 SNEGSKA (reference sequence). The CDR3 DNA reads TGCAGTGCTAGAGTAGGGGCAGTAATTCCGAATGGCTACACCTTC. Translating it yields CSARVGAVIPNGYTF.

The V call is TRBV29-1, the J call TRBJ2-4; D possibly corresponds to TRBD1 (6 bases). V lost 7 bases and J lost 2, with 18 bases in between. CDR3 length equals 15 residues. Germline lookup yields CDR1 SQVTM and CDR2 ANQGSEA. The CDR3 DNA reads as TGCAGCGCCGGAGACGTGGGGGCCCCCAAAAACATTCAGTACTTC. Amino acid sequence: CSAGDVGAPKNIQYF.

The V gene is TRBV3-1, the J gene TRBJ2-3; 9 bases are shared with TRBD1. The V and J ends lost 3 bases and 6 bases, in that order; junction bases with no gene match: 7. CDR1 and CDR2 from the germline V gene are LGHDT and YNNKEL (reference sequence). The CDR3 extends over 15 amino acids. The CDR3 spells CASSHLTGGADTQYF. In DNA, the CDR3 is TGTGCCAGCAGCCACTTAACAGGGGGCGCGGATACGCAGTATTTT.

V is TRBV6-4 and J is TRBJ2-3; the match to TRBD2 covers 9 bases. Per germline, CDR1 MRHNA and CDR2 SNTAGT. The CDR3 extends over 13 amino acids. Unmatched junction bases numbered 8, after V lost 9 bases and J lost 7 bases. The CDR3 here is CASAGTSSNTQYF. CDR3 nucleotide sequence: TGTGCCAGTGCCGGGACTAGCAGTAATACGCAGTATTTT.

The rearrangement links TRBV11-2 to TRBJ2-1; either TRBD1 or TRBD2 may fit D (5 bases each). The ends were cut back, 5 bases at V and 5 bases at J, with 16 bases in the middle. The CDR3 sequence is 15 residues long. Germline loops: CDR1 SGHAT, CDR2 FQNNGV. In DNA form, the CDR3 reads TGTGCCAGCAGCCCCGACGGGACCTTCAACAATGAGCAGTTCTTC. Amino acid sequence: CASSPDGTFNNEQFF.

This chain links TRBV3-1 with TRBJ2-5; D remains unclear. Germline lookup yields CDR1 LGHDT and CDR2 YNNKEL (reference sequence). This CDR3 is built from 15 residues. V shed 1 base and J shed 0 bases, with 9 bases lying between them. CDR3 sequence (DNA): TGTGCCAGCAGCCAAGGAGTTAAGTACCAAGAGACCCAGTACTTC. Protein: CASSQGVKYQETQYF.

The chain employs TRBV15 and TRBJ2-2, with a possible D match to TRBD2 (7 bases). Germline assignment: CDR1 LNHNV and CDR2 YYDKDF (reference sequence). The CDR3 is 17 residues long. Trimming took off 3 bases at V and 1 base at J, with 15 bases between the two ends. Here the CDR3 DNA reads TGTGCCACCAGCAGTGAGGGAGGGGGAGGGAACACCGGGGAGCTGTTTTTT. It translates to CATSSEGGGGNTGELFF.

CDR3 in amino acids: CASSTPTGGDGYTF. The CDR3 coding sequence is TGCGCCAGCAGCACACCGACAGGGGGCGATGGCTACACCTTC. The chain links TRBV5-1 to TRBJ1-2; 10 bases fit TRBD1. The J segment lost 6 bases and the V segment lost 4 bases, leaving 6 bases of the junction unmatched. The CDR3 runs to 14 residues. Germline CDR1 and CDR2: SGHRS and YFSETQ.

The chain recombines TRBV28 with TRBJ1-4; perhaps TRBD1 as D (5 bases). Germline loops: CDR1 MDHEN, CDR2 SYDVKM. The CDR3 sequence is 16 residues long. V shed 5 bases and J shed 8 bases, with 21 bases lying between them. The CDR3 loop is CASSPGTRGGEEKLFF. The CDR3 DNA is TGTGCCAGCAGTCCCGGGACGAGGGGCGGGGAGGAAAAACTGTTTTTT.

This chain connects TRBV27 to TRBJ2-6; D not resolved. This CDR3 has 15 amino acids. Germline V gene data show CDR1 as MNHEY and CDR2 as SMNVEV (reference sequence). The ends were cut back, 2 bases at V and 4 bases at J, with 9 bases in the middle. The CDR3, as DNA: TGTGCCAGCAGTTTACTTCCCCCCGGGGCCAACGTCCTGACTTTC. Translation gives CASSLLPPGANVLTF.

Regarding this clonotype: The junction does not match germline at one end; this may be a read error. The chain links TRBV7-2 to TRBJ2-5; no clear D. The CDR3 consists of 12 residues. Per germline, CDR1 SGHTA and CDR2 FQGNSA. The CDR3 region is CASSFAQEAQYF. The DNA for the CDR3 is TGTGCCAGCAGCTTCGCACAAGAGGCCCAGTACTTC.

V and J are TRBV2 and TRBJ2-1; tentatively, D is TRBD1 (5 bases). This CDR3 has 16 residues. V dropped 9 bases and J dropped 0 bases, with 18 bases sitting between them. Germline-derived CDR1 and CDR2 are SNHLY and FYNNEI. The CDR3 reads CASSYGAQSSYNEQFF. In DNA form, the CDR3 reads TGTGCCAGTTCCTATGGGGCCCAGAGCTCCTACAATGAGCAGTTCTTC. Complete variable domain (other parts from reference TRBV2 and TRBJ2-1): EPEVTQTPSHQVTQMGQEVILRCVPISNHLYFYWYRQILGQKVEFLVSFYNNEISEKSEIFDDQFSVERPDGSNFTLKIRSTKLEDSAMYFCASSYGAQSSYNEQFFGPGTRLTVL.

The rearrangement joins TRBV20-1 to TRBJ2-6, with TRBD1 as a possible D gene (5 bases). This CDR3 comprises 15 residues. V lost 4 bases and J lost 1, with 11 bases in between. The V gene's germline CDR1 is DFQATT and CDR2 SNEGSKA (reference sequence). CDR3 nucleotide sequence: TGCAGTGCTAATCGCCCAGGGTCTGGGGCCAACGTCCTGACTTTC. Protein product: CSANRPGSGANVLTF.

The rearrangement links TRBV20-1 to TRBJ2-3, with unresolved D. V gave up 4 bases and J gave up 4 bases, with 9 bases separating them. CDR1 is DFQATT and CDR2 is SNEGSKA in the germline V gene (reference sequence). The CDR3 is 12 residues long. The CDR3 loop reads CSATFNADTQYF. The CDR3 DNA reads TGCAGTGCTACCTTTAATGCAGATACGCAGTATTTT.